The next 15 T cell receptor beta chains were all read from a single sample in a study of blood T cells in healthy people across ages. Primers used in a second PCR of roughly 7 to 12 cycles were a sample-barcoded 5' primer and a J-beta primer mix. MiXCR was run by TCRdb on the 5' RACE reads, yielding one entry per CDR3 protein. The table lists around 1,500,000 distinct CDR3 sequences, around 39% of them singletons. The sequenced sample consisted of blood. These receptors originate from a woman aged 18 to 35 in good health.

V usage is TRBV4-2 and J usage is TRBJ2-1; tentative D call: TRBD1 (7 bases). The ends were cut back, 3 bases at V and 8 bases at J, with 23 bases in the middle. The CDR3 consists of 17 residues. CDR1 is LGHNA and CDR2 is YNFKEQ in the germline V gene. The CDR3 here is CASSHFPPGQRGDEQFF. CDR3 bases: TGTGCCAGCAGCCATTTCCCTCCGGGACAGAGGGGGGATGAGCAGTTCTTC.

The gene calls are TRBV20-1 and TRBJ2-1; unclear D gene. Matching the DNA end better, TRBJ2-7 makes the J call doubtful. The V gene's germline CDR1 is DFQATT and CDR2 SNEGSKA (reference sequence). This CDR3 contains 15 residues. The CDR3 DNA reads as TGCAGTGCTATATTCAGCGAGAGCTCCTACAATGGGCAGTACTTC. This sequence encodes CSAIFSESSYNGQYF.

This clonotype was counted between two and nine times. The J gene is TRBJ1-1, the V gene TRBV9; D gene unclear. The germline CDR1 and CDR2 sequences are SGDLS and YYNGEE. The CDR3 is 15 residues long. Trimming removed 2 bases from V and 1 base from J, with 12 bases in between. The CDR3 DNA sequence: TGTGCCAGCAGCGTGATCGCCGGGCCGAACACTGAAGCTTTCTTT. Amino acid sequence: CASSVIAGPNTEAFF.

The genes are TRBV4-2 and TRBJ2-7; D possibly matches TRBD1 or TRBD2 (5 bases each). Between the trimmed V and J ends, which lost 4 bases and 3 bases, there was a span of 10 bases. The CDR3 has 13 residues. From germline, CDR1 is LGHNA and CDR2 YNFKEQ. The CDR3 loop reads CASSRDQDYEQYF. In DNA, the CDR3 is TGTGCCAGCAGCCGGGACCAAGACTACGAGCAGTACTTC.

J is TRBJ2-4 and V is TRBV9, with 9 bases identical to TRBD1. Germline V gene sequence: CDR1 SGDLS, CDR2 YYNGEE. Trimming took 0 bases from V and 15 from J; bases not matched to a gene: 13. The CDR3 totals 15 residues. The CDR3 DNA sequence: TGTGCCAGCAGCGTAGCCGGGACAGGGCCATACGAGCGGTACTTC. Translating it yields CASSVAGTGPYERYF.

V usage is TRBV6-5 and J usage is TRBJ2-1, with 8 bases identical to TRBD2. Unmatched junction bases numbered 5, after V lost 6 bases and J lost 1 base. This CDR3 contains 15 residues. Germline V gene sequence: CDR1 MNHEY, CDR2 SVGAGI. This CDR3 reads CASRRAGASYNEQFF. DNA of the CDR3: TGTGCCAGCAGGCGAGCGGGAGCGTCCTACAATGAGCAGTTCTTC.

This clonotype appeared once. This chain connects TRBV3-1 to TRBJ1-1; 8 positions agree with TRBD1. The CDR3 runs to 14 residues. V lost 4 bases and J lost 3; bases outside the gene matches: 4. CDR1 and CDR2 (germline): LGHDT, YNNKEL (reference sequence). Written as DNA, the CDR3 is TGTGCCAGCAGCCGGTTGGACAGGGACACTGAAGCTTTCTTT. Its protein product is CASSRLDRDTEAFF.

CDR3 residues: CASSYSSRGRYYGYTF. CDR3 nucleotide sequence: TGTGCCAGCAGTTACTCGAGCAGGGGCAGGTACTATGGCTACACCTTC. The chain combines TRBV6-7 with TRBJ1-2; perhaps TRBD1 as D (6 bases). TRBV6-7 is an ORF, with its function uncertain. V lost 0 bases and J 3 bases, leaving 14 bases between the germline ends. This CDR3 contains 16 residues.

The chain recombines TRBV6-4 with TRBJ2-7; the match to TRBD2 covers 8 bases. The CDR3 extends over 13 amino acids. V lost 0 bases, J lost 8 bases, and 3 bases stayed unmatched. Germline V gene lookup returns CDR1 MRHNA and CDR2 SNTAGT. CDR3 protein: CASSDSEREKQYF. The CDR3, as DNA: TGTGCCAGCAGTGACTCGGAGCGGGAGAAGCAGTACTTC.

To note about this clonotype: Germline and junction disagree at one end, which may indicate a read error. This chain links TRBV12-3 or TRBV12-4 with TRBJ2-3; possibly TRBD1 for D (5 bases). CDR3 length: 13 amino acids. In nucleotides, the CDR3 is TGTGCCAGCAGTAACCCGGCGACAGATACGGAGTATTTT. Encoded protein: CASSNPATDTEYF.

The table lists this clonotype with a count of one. The CDR3 is CATWTGLGNEQYF. CDR3 nucleotides: TGTGCCACATGGACAGGGTTAGGCAATGAGCAGTACTTC. The genes are TRBV6-1 and TRBJ2-5; 8 positions agree with TRBD1. Germline trimming cut 10 bases from V and 11 bases from J; bases unmatched to any gene: 15. Looked up from germline, CDR1 is MNHNS and CDR2 is SASEGT. The CDR3 totals 13 residues.

CDR3 DNA: TGTGCCAGCAGGGTACTAGGGAGAGACATTCAGTACTTC. Protein: CASRVLGRDIQYF. The chain couples TRBV12-3 or TRBV12-4 to TRBJ2-4, with D possibly matching TRBD2 (5 bases). Between the trimmed V and J ends, which lost 6 bases and 8 bases, there was a span of 14 bases. This CDR3 contains 13 residues.

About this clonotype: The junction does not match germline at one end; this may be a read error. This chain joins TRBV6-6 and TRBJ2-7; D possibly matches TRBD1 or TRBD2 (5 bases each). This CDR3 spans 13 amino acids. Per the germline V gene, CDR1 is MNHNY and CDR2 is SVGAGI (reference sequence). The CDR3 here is CASSNGASYVQYF. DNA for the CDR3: TGTGCCAGCAGTAACGGGGCCTCCTACGTGCAGTACTTC.

The CDR3 region is CASSLGGKQYF. The CDR3 DNA is TGTGCCAGCAGTTTAGGCGGGAAGCAGTACTTC. J is TRBJ2-7 and V is TRBV6-5; a weak D match, TRBD2 (6 bases). Trimming shortened V by 4 bases and J by 8 bases, and 9 bases separated the two germline ends. The CDR3 extends over 11 amino acids. Germline values: CDR1 MNHEY, CDR2 SVGAGI.

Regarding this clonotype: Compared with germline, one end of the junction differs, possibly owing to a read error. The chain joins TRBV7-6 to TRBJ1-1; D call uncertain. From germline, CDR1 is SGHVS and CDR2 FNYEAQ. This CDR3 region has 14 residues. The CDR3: CTSSYTAENTEAFF. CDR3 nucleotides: TGTACCAGCAGCTACACAGCAGAGAACACTGAAGCTTTCTTT.